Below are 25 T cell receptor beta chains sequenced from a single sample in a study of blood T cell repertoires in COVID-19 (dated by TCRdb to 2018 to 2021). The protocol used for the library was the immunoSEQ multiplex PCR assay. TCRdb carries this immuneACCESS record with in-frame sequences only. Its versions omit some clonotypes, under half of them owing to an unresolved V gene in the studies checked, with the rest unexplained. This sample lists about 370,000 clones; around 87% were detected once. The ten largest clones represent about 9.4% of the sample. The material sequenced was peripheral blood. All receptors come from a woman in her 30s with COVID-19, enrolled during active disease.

CDR3 nucleotides: TGTGCCAGCAGTCCCATATACCAGCAAGAGACCCAGTACTTC. Its protein is CASSPIYQQETQYF. The J gene is TRBJ2-5, the V gene TRBV28, with unresolved D. The CDR3 length is 14 residues. V shed 5 bases and J shed 2 bases, with 12 bases lying between them. Germline V lookup: CDR1 MDHEN, CDR2 SYDVKM.

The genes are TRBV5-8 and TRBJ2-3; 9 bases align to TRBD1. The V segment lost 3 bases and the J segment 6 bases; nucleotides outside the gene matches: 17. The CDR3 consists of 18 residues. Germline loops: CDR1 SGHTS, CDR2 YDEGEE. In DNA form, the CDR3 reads TGTGCCAGCAGCTCCCGACCCGGGACAGGGTCGTTTAGGGATACGCAGTATTTT. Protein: CASSSRPGTGSFRDTQYF.

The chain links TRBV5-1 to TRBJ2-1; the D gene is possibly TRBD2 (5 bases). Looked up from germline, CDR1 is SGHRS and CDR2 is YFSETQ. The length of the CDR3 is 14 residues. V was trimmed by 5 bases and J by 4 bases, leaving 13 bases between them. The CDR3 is CASRGSGKYNEQFF. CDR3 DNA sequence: TGCGCCAGCAGGGGTTCGGGGAAGTACAATGAGCAGTTCTTC. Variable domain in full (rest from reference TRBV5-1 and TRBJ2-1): KAGVTQTPRYLIKTRGQQVTLSCSPISGHRSVSWYQQTPGQGLQFLFEYFSETQRNKGNFPGRFSGRQFSNSRSEMNVSTLELGDSALYLCASRGSGKYNEQFFGPGTRLTVL.

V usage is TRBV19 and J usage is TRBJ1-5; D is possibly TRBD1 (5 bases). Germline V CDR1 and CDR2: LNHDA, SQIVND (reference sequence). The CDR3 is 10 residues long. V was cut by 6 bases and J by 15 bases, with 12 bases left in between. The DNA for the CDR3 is TGTGCCAGTAGGATGGCAGGGTGGCATTTT. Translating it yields CASRMAGWHF. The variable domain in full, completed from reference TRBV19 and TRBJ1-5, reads DGGITQSPKYLFRKEGQNVTLSCEQNLNHDAMYWYRQDPGQGLRLIYYSQIVNDFQKGDIAEGYSVSREKKESFPLTVTSAQKNPTAFYLCASRMAGWHFGDGTRLSIL.

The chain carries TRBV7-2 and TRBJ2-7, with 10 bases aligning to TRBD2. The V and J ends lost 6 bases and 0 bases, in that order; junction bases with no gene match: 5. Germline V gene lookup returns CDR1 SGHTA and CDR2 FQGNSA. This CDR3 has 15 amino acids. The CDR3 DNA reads TGTGCCAGCAGAGCGGGGGGGGCAAGCTCCTACGAGCAGTACTTC. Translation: CASRAGGASSYEQYF.

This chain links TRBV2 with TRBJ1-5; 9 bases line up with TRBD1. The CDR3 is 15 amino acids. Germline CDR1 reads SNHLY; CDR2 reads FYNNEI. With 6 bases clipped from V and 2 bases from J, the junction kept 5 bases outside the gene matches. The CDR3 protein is CASRLQGAGNQPQHF. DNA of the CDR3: TGTGCCAGCAGATTACAGGGGGCTGGCAATCAGCCCCAGCATTTT. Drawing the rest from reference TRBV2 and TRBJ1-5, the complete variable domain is EPEVTQTPSHQVTQMGQEVILRCVPISNHLYFYWYRQILGQKVEFLVSFYNNEISEKSEIFDDQFSVERPDGSNFTLKIRSTKLEDSAMYFCASRLQGAGNQPQHFGDGTRLSIL.

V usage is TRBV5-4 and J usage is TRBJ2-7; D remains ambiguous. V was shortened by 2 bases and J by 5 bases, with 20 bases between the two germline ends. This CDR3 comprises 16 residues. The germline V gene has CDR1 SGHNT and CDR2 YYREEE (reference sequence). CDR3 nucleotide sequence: TGTGCCAGCAGCTTTCAATTAGGCGGATCACCCCACGAGCAGTACTTC. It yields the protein CASSFQLGGSPHEQYF.

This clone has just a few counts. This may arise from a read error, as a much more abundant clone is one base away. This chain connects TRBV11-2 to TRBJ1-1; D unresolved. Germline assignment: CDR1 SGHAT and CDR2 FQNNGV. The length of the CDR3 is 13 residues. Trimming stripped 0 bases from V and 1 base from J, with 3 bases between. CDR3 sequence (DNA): TGTGCCAGCAGCTTAGACAGGAACACTGAAGCTTTCTTT. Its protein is CASSLDRNTEAFF. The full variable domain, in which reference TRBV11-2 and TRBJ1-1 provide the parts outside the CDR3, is EAGVAQSPRYKIIEKRQSVAFWCNPISGHATLYWYQQILGQGPKLLIQFQNNGVVDDSQLPKDRFSAERLKGVDSTLKIQPAKLEDSAVYLCASSLDRNTEAFFGQGTRLTVV.

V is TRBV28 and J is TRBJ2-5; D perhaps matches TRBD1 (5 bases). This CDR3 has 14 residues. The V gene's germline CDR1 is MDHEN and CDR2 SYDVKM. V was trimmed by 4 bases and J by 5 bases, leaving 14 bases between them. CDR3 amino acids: CASSSAGWSETQYF. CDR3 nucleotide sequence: TGTGCCAGCAGTTCGGCAGGGTGGTCGGAGACCCAGTACTTC.

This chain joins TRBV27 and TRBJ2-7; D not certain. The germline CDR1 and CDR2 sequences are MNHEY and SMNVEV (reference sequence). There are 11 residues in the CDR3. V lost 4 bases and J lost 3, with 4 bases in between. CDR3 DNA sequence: TGTGCCAGCAGTTCCTTCTACGAGCAGTACTTC. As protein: CASSSFYEQYF.

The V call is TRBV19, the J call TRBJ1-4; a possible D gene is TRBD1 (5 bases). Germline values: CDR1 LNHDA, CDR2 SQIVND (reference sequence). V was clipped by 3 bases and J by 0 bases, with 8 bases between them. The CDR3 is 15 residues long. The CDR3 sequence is CASSIGTSTNEKLFF. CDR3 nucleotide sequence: TGTGCCAGTAGTATTGGGACTTCAACTAATGAAAAACTGTTTTTT. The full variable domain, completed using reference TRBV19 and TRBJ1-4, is DGGITQSPKYLFRKEGQNVTLSCEQNLNHDAMYWYRQDPGQGLRLIYYSQIVNDFQKGDIAEGYSVSREKKESFPLTVTSAQKNPTAFYLCASSIGTSTNEKLFFGSGTQLSVL.

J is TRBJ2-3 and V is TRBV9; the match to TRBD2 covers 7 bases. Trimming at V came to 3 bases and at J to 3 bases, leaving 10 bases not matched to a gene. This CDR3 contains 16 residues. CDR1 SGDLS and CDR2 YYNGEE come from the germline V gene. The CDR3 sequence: CASSGGMGLSTDTQYF. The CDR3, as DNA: TGTGCCAGCAGCGGCGGGATGGGACTATCGACAGATACGCAGTATTTT. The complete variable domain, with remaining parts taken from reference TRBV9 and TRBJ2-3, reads DSGVTQTPKHLITATGQRVTLRCSPRSGDLSVYWYQQSLDQGLQFLIQYYNGEERAKGNILERFSAQQFPDLHSELNLSSLELGDSALYFCASSGGMGLSTDTQYFGPGTRLTVL.

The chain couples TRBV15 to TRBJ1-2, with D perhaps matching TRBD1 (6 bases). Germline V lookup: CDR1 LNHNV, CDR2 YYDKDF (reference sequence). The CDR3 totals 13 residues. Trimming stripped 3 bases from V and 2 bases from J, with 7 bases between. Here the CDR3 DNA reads TGTGCCACCAGCAGGGACAGAAACTATGGCTACACCTTC. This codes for CATSRDRNYGYTF.

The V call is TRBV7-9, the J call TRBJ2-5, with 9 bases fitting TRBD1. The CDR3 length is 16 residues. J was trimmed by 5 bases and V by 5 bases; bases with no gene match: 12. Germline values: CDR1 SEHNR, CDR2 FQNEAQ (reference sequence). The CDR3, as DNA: TGTGCCAGCAGCCTCGCCGGAACAGGGGGCGCGGAGACCCAGTACTTC. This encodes CASSLAGTGGAETQYF.

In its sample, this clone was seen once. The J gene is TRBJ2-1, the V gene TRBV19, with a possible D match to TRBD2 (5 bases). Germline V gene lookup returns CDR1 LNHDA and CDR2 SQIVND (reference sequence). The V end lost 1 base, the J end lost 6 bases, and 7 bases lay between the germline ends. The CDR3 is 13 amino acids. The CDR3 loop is CASSIAGSNEQFF. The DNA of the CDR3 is TGTGCCAGTAGTATAGCTGGGAGCAATGAGCAGTTCTTC.

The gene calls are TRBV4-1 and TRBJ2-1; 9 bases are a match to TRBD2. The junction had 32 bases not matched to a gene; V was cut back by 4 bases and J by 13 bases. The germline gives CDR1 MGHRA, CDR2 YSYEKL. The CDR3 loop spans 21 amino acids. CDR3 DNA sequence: TGCGCCAGCAGCCTCTCCTCCCCGGGACTAGCTATAATTCCCCGACAATGGATACAGTTCTTC. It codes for CASSLSSPGLAIIPRQWIQFF.

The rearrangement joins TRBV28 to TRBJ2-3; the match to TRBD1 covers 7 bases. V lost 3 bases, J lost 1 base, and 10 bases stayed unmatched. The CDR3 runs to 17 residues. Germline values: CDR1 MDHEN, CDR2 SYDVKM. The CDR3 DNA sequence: TGTGCCAGCAGTTTGACCGGGACAGCATTTGGCACAGATACGCAGTATTTT. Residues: CASSLTGTAFGTDTQYF.

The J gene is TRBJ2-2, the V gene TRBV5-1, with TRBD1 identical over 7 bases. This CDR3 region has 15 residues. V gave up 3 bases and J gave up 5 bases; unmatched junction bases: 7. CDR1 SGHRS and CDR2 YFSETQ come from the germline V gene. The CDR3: CASSWADRLTGELFF. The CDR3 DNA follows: TGCGCCAGCAGCTGGGCGGACAGGCTAACCGGGGAGCTGTTTTTT.

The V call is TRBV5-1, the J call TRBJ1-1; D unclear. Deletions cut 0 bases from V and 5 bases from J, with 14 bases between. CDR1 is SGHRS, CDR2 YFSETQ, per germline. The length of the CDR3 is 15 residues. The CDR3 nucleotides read TGCGCCAGCAGCTTGGACGTGATGGGGAGAACTGAAGCTTTCTTT. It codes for CASSLDVMGRTEAFF.

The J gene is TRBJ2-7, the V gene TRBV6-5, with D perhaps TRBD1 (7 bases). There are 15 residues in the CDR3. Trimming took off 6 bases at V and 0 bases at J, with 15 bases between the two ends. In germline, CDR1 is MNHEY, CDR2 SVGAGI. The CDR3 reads CASRPRGASSYEQYF. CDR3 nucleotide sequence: TGTGCCAGCAGACCCAGGGGGGCGAGCTCCTACGAGCAGTACTTC.

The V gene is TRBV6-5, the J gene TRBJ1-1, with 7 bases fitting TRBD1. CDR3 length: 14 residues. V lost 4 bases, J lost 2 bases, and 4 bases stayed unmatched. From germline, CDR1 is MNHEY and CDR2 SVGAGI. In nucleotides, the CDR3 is TGTGCCAGCAGTTCCGGGACAGAAAACACTGAAGCTTTCTTT. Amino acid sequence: CASSSGTENTEAFF.

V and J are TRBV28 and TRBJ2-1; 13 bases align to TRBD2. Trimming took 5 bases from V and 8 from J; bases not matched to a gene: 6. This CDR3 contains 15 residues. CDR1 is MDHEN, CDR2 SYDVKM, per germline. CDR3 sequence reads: CASSVGTSGIYEQFF. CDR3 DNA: TGTGCCAGCAGTGTGGGGACTAGCGGGATCTATGAGCAGTTCTTC. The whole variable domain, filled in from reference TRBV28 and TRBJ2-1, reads DVKVTQSSRYLVKRTGEKVFLECVQDMDHENMFWYRQDPGLGLRLIYFSYDVKMKEKGDIPEGYSVSREKKERFSLILESASTNQTSMYLCASSVGTSGIYEQFFGPGTRLTVL.

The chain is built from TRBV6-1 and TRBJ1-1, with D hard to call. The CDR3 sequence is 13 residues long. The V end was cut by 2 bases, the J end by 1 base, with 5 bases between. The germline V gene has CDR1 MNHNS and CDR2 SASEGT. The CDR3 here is CASSESGNTEAFF. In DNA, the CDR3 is TGTGCCAGCAGTGAATCAGGGAACACTGAAGCTTTCTTT.

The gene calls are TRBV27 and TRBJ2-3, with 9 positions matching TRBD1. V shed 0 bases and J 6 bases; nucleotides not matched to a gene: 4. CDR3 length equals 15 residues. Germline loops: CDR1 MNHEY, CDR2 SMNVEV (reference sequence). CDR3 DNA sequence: TGTGCCAGCAGTTTATCTTACAGGGGGCGGGATACGCAGTATTTT. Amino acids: CASSLSYRGRDTQYF.

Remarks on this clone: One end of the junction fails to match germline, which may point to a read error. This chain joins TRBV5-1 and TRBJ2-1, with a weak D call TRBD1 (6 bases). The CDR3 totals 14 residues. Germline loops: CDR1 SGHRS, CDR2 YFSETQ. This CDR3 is CASSLASVEQGPIF. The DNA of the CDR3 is TGCGCCAGCAGCTTGGCCTCAGTAGAACAGGGACCCATCTTC.